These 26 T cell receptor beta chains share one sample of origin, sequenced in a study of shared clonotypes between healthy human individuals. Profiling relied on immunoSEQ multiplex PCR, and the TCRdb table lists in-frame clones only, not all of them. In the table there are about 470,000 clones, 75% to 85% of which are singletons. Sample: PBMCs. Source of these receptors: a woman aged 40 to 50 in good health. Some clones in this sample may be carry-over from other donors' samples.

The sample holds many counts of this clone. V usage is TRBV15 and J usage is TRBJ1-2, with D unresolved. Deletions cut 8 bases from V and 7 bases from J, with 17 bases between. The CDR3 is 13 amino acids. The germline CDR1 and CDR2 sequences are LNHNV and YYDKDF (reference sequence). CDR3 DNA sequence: TGTGCCACCTCCTTTGGGTCGAACGGTGGCTACACCTTC. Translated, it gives CATSFGSNGGYTF. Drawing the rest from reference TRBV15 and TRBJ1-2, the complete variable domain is DAMVIQNPRYQVTQFGKPVTLSCSQTLNHNVMYWYQQKSSQAPKLLFHYYDKDFNNEADTPDNFQSRRPNTSFCFLDIRSPGLGDTAMYLCATSFGSNGGYTFGSGTRLTVV.

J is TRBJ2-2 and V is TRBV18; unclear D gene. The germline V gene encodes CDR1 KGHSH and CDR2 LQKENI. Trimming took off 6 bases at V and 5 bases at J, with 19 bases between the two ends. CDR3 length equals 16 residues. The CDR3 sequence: CASSPLVRRWTGELFF. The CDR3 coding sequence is TGTGCCAGCTCCCCTCTGGTGAGACGGTGGACCGGGGAGCTGTTTTTT.

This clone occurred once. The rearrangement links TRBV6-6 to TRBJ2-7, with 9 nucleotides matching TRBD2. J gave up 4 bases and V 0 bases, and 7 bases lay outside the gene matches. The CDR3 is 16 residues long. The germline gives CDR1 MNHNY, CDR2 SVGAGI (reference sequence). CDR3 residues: CASSYSPSGNKYEQYF. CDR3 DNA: TGTGCCAGCAGTTACTCGCCTAGCGGGAACAAATACGAGCAGTACTTC.

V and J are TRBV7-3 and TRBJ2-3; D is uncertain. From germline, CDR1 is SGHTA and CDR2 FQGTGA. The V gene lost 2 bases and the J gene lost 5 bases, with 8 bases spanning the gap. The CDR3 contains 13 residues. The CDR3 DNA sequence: TGTGCCAGCAGCTTAGTGCGTGGAGATACGCAGTATTTT. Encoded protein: CASSLVRGDTQYF.

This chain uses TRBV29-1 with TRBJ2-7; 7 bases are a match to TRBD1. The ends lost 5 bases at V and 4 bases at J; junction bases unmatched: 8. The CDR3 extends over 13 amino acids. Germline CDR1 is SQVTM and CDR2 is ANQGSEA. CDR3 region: CSVRQGSTYEQYF. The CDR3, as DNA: TGCAGCGTTAGACAGGGTTCAACGTACGAGCAGTACTTC.

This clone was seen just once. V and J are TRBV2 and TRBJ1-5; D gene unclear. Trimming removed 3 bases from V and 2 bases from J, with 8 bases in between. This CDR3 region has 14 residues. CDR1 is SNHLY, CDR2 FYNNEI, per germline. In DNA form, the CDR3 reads TGTGCCAGCAGTGAGGCCTGGGGCAATCAGCCCCAGCATTTT. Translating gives CASSEAWGNQPQHF.

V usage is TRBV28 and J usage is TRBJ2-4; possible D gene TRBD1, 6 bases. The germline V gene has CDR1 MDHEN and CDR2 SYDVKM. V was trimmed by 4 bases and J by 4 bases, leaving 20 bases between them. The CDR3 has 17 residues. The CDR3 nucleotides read TGTGCCAGCAGTTCAACCCCGGACAGACGACGAAAAAACATTCAGTACTTC. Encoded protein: CASSSTPDRRRKNIQYF.

CDR3: CASSEARLVATDTQYF. Written as DNA, the CDR3 is TGTGCCAGCAGTGAAGCTAGGCTAGTTGCCACAGATACGCAGTATTTT. The rearrangement uses TRBV2 and TRBJ2-3; no clear D gene. Trimming removed 0 bases from V and 2 bases from J, with 12 bases in between. Germline V gene sequence: CDR1 SNHLY, CDR2 FYNNEI. The CDR3 consists of 16 residues. Variable domain in full (rest from reference TRBV2 and TRBJ2-3): EPEVTQTPSHQVTQMGQEVILRCVPISNHLYFYWYRQILGQKVEFLVSFYNNEISEKSEIFDDQFSVERPDGSNFTLKIRSTKLEDSAMYFCASSEARLVATDTQYFGPGTRLTVL.

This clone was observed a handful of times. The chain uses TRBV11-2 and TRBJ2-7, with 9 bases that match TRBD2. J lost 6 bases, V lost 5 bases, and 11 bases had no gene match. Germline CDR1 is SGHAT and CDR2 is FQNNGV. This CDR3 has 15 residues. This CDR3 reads CASSPVSGRNLEQYF. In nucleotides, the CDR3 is TGTGCCAGCAGCCCCGTTAGCGGGAGAAATCTCGAGCAGTACTTC.

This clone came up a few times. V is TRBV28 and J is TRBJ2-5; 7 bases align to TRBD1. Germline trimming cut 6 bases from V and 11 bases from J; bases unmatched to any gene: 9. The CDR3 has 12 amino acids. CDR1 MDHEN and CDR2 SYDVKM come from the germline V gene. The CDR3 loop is CASRLTGKEQYF. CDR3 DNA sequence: TGTGCCAGCAGACTGACAGGGAAGGAGCAGTACTTC.

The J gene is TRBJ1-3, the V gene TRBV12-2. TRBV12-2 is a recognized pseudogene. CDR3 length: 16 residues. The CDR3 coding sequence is TGTGCAAGTCGCTTAGACCCCAGAGACTCTGGAAACACCATATATTTT. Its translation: CASRLDPRDSGNTIYF.

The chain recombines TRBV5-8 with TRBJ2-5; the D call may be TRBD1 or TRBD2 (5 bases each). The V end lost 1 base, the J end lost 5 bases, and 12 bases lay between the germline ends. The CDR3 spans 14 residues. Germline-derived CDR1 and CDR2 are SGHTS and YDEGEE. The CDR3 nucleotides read TGTGCCAGCAGCTTGCGGCCCTGGGGGGAGACCCAGTACTTC. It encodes CASSLRPWGETQYF.

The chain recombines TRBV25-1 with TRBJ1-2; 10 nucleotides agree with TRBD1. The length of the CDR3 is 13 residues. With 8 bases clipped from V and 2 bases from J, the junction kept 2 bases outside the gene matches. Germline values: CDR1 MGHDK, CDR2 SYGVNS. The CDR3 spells CASGTGANYGYTF. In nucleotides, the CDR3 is TGTGCCAGCGGGACAGGGGCAAACTATGGCTACACCTTC.

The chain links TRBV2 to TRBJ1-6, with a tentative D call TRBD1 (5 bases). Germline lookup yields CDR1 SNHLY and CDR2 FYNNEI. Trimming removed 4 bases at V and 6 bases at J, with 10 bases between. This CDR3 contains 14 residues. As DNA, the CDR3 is TGTGCCAGCAGTGTGGGAGGGGCTAATTCACCCCTCCACTTT. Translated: CASSVGGANSPLHF.

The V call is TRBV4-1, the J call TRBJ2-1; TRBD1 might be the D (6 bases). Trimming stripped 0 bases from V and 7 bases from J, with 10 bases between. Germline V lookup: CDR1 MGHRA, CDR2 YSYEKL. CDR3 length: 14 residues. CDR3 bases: TGCGCCAGCAGCCAAGATTGGGGGCGGAATGAGCAGTTCTTC. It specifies CASSQDWGRNEQFF.

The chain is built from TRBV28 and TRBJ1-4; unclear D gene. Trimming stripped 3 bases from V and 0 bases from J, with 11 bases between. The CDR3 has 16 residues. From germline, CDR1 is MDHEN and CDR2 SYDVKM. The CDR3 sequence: CASSLSGDPTNEKLFF. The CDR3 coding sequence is TGTGCCAGCAGTTTGTCAGGAGACCCAACTAATGAAAAACTGTTTTTT. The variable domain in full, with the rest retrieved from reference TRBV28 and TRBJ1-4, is DVKVTQSSRYLVKRTGEKVFLECVQDMDHENMFWYRQDPGLGLRLIYFSYDVKMKEKGDIPEGYSVSREKKERFSLILESASTNQTSMYLCASSLSGDPTNEKLFFGSGTQLSVL.

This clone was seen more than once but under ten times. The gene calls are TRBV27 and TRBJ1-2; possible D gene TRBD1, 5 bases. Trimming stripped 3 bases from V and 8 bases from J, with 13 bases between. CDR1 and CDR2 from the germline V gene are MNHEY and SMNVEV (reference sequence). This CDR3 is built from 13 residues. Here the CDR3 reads CASSLRQGHGYTF. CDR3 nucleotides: TGTGCCAGCAGTTTGAGGCAGGGTCACGGCTACACCTTC.

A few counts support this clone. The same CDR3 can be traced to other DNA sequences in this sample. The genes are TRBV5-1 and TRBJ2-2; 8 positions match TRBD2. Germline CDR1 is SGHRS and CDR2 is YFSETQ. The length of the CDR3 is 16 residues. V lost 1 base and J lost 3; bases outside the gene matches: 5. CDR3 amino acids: CASSLRTSGDTGELFF. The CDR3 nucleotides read TGCGCCAGCAGCTTGAGAACTAGCGGTGACACCGGGGAGCTGTTTTTT.

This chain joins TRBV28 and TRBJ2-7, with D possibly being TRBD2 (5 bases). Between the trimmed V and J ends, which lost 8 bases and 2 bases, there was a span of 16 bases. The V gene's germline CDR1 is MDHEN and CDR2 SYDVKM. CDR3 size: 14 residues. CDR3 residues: CASEGHQIPYEQYF. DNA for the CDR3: TGTGCCAGCGAGGGTCATCAGATACCCTACGAGCAGTACTTC.

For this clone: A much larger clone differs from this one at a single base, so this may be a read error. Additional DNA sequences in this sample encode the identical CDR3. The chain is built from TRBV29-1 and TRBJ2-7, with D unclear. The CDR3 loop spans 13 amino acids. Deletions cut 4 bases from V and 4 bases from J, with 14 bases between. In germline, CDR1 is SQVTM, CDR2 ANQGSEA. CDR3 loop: CSVGMAATYEQYF. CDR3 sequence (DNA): TGCAGCGTTGGCATGGCTGCCACTTACGAGCAGTACTTC.

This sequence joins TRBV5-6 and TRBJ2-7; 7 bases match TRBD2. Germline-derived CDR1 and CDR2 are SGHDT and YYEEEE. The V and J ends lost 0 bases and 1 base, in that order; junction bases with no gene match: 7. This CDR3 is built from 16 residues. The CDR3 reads CASSLARGSWSYEQYF. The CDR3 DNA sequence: TGTGCCAGCAGCTTGGCCCGCGGGAGTTGGTCCTACGAGCAGTACTTC.

DNA for the CDR3: TGTGCCAGCAGTTTATCGCCACAGGGTACTGAAGCTTTCTTT. Protein product: CASSLSPQGTEAFF. The chain has TRBV27 and TRBJ1-1, with a possible D match to TRBD1 (6 bases). Germline loops: CDR1 MNHEY, CDR2 SMNVEV (reference sequence). CDR3 length: 14 residues. V gave up 0 bases and J gave up 5 bases, with 10 bases separating them.

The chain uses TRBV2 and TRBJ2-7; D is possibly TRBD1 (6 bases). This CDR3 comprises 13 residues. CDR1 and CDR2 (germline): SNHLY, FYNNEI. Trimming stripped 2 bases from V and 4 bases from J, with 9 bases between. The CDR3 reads CASSESRGYEQYF. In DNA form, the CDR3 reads TGTGCCAGCAGTGAAAGCAGGGGATACGAGCAGTACTTC.

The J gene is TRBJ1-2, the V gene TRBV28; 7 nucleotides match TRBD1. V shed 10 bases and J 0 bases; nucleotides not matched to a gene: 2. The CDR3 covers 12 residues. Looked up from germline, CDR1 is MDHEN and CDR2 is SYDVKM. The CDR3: CAITGANYGYTF. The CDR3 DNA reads TGTGCCATCACAGGGGCTAACTATGGCTACACCTTC.

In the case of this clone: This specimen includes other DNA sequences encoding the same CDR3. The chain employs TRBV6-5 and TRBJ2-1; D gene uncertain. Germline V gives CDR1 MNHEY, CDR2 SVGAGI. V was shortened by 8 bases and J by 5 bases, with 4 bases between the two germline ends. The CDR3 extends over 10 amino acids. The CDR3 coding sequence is TGTGCCAGCGCCGACAATGAGCAGTTCTTC. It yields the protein CASADNEQFF.

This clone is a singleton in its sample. The CDR3 reads CASRESAGLVGANYGYTF. CDR3 in DNA: TGTGCCAGCAGGGAAAGCGCGGGTTTGGTGGGAGCTAACTATGGCTACACCTTC. The gene calls are TRBV6-1 and TRBJ1-2; no clear D gene. Germline V CDR1 and CDR2: MNHNS, SASEGT. CDR3 length: 18 amino acids. Trimming pared 6 bases from V and 0 bases from J, leaving 23 bases between.